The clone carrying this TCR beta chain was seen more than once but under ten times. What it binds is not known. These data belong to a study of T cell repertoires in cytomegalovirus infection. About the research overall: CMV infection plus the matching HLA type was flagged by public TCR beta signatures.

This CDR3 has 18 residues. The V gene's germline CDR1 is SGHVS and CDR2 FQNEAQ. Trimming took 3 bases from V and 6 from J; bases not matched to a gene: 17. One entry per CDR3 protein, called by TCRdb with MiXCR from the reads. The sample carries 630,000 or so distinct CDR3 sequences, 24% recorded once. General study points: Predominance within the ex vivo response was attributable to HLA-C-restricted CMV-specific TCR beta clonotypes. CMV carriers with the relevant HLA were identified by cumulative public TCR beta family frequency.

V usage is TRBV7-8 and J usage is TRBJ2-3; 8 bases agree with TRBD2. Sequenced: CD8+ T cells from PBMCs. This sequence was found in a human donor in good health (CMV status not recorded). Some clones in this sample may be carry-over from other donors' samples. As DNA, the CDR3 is TGTGCCAGCAGCTTTTTTGTGTACGCCGGGGGGGCTCGGGATACGCAGTATTTT. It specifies CASSFFVYAGGARDTQYF.